This T cell receptor beta chain was captured by sequencing in a study of T cell responses to AZD1222 COVID-19 vaccine. Whole-study findings and limits: Only six individuals given AZD1222 were seropositive at baseline.

Clones were read by immunoSEQ multiplex PCR, and TCRdb kept only the in-frame ones, dropping some. The sample has about 110,000 clones, about 90% seen once. V lost 5 bases to trimming and J lost 1 base; unmatched junction nucleotides: 4. CDR3 size: 16 residues. Germline CDR1 ENHRY, CDR2 SYGVKD. As to this clone: Its antigen is not identified.

The chain has TRBV10-3 and TRBJ2-5, with 13 bases fitting TRBD2. This receptor was obtained from an adult in good health. Specimen: peripheral blood, collected on day 0 of AZD1222 vaccination. CDR3 nucleotide sequence: TGTGCCATCAGTCACGGGACTAGCGGGGTCCAAGAGACCCAGTACTTC. Encoded protein: CAISHGTSGVQETQYF.